The 14 T cell receptor beta chains given below trace back to one sample, sequenced in a study of cytomegalovirus exposure and HLA in healthy donors. The primer mix had 60 Vbeta and 13 Jbeta primers. Some clones are missing from TCRdb's copy, which holds only in-frame ones; the method was immunoSEQ multiplex PCR. The repertoire holds roughly 200,000 clones, with 70% to 80% as singletons. Source material: PBMCs. All receptors derive from a woman in her sixties in good health and CMV-seropositive.

The rearrangement uses TRBV5-1 and TRBJ1-1, with D maybe TRBD1 (6 bases). The CDR3 is 16 residues long. CDR1 SGHRS and CDR2 YFSETQ come from the germline V gene. Trimming took 4 bases from V and 1 from J, leaving 17 bases between them. DNA of the CDR3: TGCGCCAGCAGCCGGGGCACAGGGATTGCGAACACTGAAGCTTTCTTT. Residues: CASSRGTGIANTEAFF.

This clone came up a few times. V is TRBV18 and J is TRBJ2-3; 7 bases are shared with TRBD1. The junction had 4 bases not matched to a gene; V was cut back by 1 base and J by 0 bases. The CDR3 is 16 amino acids. From germline, CDR1 is KGHSH and CDR2 LQKENI. In nucleotides, the CDR3 is TGTGCCAGCTCACCACTACCGGGACAGAGCACAGATACGCAGTATTTT. Translation gives CASSPLPGQSTDTQYF.

With respect to this clone: The same CDR3 arises from other DNA sequences in this sample as well. V is TRBV28 and J is TRBJ2-5, with 8 bases that match TRBD1. Per germline, CDR1 MDHEN and CDR2 SYDVKM. V was pared by 5 bases and J by 1 base, with 3 bases of the junction left unmatched. The CDR3 spans 14 residues. The chain's CDR3 is CASSLTGGQETQYF. In nucleotides, the CDR3 is TGTGCCAGCAGTCTAACAGGGGGCCAAGAGACCCAGTACTTC.

The V call is TRBV27, the J call TRBJ2-4, with TRBD1 as a possible D gene (6 bases). Per germline, CDR1 MNHEY and CDR2 SMNVEV (reference sequence). The CDR3 consists of 14 residues. Trimming pared 2 bases from V and 10 bases from J, leaving 15 bases between. For the CDR3, the DNA is TGTGCCAGCAGTTTAACTTGGCAGGGGACGATTCAGTACTTC. It specifies CASSLTWQGTIQYF.

V gene TRBV21-1 combines with J gene TRBJ1-4. TRBV21-1 is deemed a pseudogene. There are 13 residues in the CDR3. The CDR3 sequence is CASHERENEKLFF. CDR3 nucleotide sequence: TGTGCCAGCCACGAGAGGGAAAACGAAAAACTGTTTTTT.

The chain is built from TRBV4-2 and TRBJ2-4; 14 bases are a match to TRBD2. The CDR3 spans 20 residues. The junction had 12 bases not matched to a gene; V was cut back by 4 bases and J by 1 base. Germline CDR1 and CDR2: LGHNA and YNFKEQ. The CDR3 is CASSLHLLTSGRDAKNIQYF. The CDR3 DNA reads as TGTGCCAGCAGCCTTCACCTTTTGACTAGCGGGAGGGATGCCAAAAACATTCAGTACTTC.

V usage is TRBV7-2 and J usage is TRBJ2-1; 16 nucleotides match TRBD2. CDR3 length: 18 amino acids. V lost 1 base to trimming and J lost 5 bases; unmatched junction nucleotides: 5. Germline values: CDR1 SGHTA, CDR2 FQGNSA. This chain's CDR3 is CASSLVGLAGGGNNEQFF. CDR3 DNA: TGTGCCAGCAGCTTAGTGGGACTAGCGGGAGGGGGGAACAATGAGCAGTTCTTC. The full variable domain, in which reference TRBV7-2 and TRBJ2-1 provide the parts outside the CDR3, is GAGVSQSPSNKVTEKGKDVELRCDPISGHTALYWYRQSLGQGLEFLIYFQGNSAPDKSGLPSDRFSAERTGGSVSTLTIQRTQQEDSAVYLCASSLVGLAGGGNNEQFFGPGTRLTVL.

This chain links TRBV28 with TRBJ2-3; tentatively, D is TRBD2 (6 bases). The V and J ends lost 4 bases and 3 bases respectively, with 20 bases between them. This CDR3 spans 17 amino acids. CDR1 and CDR2 from the germline V gene are MDHEN and SYDVKM. CDR3: CASSSPSGLRRTDTQYF. CDR3 nucleotide sequence: TGTGCCAGCAGTTCGCCTTCGGGACTGAGGAGGACAGATACGCAGTATTTT. Using reference TRBV28 and TRBJ2-3 for the parts outside the CDR3, the full variable domain is DVKVTQSSRYLVKRTGEKVFLECVQDMDHENMFWYRQDPGLGLRLIYFSYDVKMKEKGDIPEGYSVSREKKERFSLILESASTNQTSMYLCASSSPSGLRRTDTQYFGPGTRLTVL.

The chain uses TRBV30 and TRBJ2-7; 13 bases fit TRBD2. The length of the CDR3 is 16 residues. Looked up from germline, CDR1 is GTSNPN and CDR2 is SVGIG (reference sequence). The V gene end was trimmed by 2 bases and the J gene end by 4 bases; junction bases not matched to a gene: 8. This CDR3 reads CAWSRTSGGLGYEQYF. The CDR3 coding sequence is TGTGCCTGGAGTCGGACTAGCGGGGGCCTCGGTTACGAGCAGTACTTC. The whole variable domain, remainder taken from reference TRBV30 and TRBJ2-7, is SQTIHQWPATLVQPVGSPLSLECTVEGTSNPNLYWYRQAAGRGLQLLFYSVGIGQISSEVPQNLSASRPQDRQFILSSKKLLLSDSGFYLCAWSRTSGGLGYEQYFGPGTRLTVT.

The gene calls are TRBV7-3 and TRBJ1-3, with 9 bases lining up with TRBD1. The CDR3 has 17 residues. Germline V gene data show CDR1 as SGHTA and CDR2 as FQGTGA. V trimming: 1 base; J trimming: 1 base; junction bases outside the gene matches: 5. This CDR3 reads CASSLRQGENSGNTIYF. The CDR3 bases are TGTGCCAGCAGCTTAAGACAGGGGGAAAATTCTGGAAACACCATATATTTT.

J is TRBJ1-2 and V is TRBV14, with 8 positions matching TRBD1. The CDR3 has 13 amino acids. The germline gives CDR1 SGHDN, CDR2 FVKESK. J lost 8 bases, V lost 5 bases, and 7 bases had no gene match. In DNA form, the CDR3 reads TGTGCCAGCAGCGCAGGGGGCCCAGGGGGCTACACCTTC. This gives the protein CASSAGGPGGYTF.

CDR3 loop: CASSSVGVGNQPQHF. In DNA form, the CDR3 reads TGTGCCAGCAGCTCAGTCGGGGTGGGTAATCAGCCCCAGCATTTT. The chain has TRBV7-9 and TRBJ1-5; no reliable D call. In germline, CDR1 is SEHNR, CDR2 FQNEAQ (reference sequence). The V end lost 4 bases, the J end lost 4 bases, and 14 bases lay between the germline ends. This CDR3 region has 15 residues.

The chain carries TRBV27 and TRBJ2-7, with 9 bases matching TRBD2. CDR3 length: 13 residues. CDR1 is MNHEY and CDR2 is SMNVEV in the germline V gene (reference sequence). V lost 6 bases to trimming and J lost 1 base; unmatched junction nucleotides: 1. The CDR3 DNA follows: TGTGCCAGCAGGACTAGCGGTTCCTACGAGCAGTACTTC. Its translation is CASRTSGSYEQYF.

The chain employs TRBV29-1 and TRBJ2-3, with a tentative D call TRBD1 (6 bases). The CDR3 covers 12 residues. Trimming removed 4 bases at V and 5 bases at J, with 10 bases between. Germline CDR1 SQVTM, CDR2 ANQGSEA. CDR3 nucleotide sequence: TGCAGCGTTGTTGACAGGCGAGATACGCAGTATTTT. Translating gives CSVVDRRDTQYF.